The source of this TCR beta chain is a study of T cell repertoires in cytomegalovirus infection. With V trimmed by 4 bases and J by 2 bases, 7 bases remained unmatched. Germline V gene data show CDR1 as SGHAT and CDR2 as FQNNGV. The CDR3 is 15 residues long. This clonotype has more than one count but fewer than ten. One entry per CDR3 protein results from TCRdb running MiXCR on the reads. The profile shows roughly 150,000 distinct CDR3 sequences, over 15% of them singletons. This receptor was identified in a human donor in good health (CMV status not recorded). Some clones in this sample may be carry-over from other donors' samples. V usage is TRBV11-2 and J usage is TRBJ2-5, with 7 bases aligning to TRBD1. The sequencing input was CD8+ T cells from PBMCs. CDR3 amino acids: CASSYKPGQQETQYF. CDR3 coding DNA: TGTGCCAGCAGCTACAAACCGGGACAGCAAGAGACCCAGTACTTC.